This T cell receptor beta chain was found in a study of regulatory T cells in long-lasting Graves disease. Study-wide results and caveats: Whereas new patients shared roughly 910 public clonotypes, persistent patients shared more, at about 3,000.

According to the study, TCR beta libraries were built with iRepertoire HTBI primers and CDR3-region Arm-PCR. In TCRdb, the multiplex PCR reads were re-called with MiXCR into one record per CDR3 protein. Counted here are 400,000 to 500,000 distinct CDR3 sequences, about 22% occurring once; the ten biggest clones make up 10% to 15%. This clonotype was recorded at least ten times. As yet, its antigen is unknown. As to time point: persistent/refractory GD, antithyroid drugs over 5 years with positive TRAb. From RNA extracted from PBMCs, the TCR library was made. Germline assignment: CDR1 MDHEN and CDR2 SYDVKM. CDR3 length equals 11 residues. V gave up 3 bases and J gave up 11 bases, with 10 bases separating them.

This chain connects TRBV28 to TRBJ1-1, with a tentative D call TRBD1 (5 bases). Material: peripheral blood mononuclear cells (PBMCs), obtained when the disease was refractory, from a patient treated with antithyroid drugs. The origin of this receptor is a female donor with Graves disease. In DNA, the CDR3 is TGTGCCAGCAGTTTCGCAGGGTTGGCTTTCTTT. Amino acid sequence: CASSFAGLAFF.